This TCR beta chain was retrieved from a study of T-cell memory formation after mild COVID-19. Study context: TCR clusters largely stayed donor specific. Study-wide points: Some responding clones appeared in pre-infection memory, suggesting cross-reactive memory joined. Clones shrinking from day 15 to 85 showed even CD4/CD8 mixes; later expanders tilted CD4+. Mainly in CM and EM were contracting CD4+ clones; CD8+ were in EMRA.

CDR3 length: 14 amino acids. The germline CDR1 and CDR2 sequences are SEHNR and FQNEAQ (reference sequence). With 4 bases removed from V and 0 bases from J, the gap between germline ends came to 7 bases. A few counts support this clonotype. What it binds is unknown. Via MiXCR, TCRdb re-called the 5' RACE reads, giving one row per CDR3 protein. The table has 70,000 to 100,000 distinct CDR3 sequences, approximately 13% seen once. The origin of this receptor is an adult woman who had mild COVID-19 (a few samples of this study predate the infection). Cell type and time point are not known. The material sequenced was PBMCs or a T cell subset sorted from them (not recorded which). V and J are TRBV7-9 and TRBJ1-3; D is unclear. CDR3 loop: CASSSSLSGNTIYF. In DNA form, the CDR3 reads TGTGCCAGCAGCTCTTCCCTCTCTGGAAACACCATATATTTT.